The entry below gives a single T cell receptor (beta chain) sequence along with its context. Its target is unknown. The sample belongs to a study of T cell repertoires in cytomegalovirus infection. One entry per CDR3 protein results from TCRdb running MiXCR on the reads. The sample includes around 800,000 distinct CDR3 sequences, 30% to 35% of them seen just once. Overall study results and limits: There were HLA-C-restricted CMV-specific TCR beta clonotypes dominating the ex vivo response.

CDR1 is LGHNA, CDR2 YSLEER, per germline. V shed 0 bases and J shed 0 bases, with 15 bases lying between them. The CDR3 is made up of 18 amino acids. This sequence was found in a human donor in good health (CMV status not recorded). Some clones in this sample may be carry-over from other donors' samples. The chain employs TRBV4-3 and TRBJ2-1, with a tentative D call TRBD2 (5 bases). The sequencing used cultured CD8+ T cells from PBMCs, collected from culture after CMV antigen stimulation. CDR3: CASSQDERTPSSYNEQFF. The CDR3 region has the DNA TGCGCCAGCAGCCAAGATGAGAGGACTCCGAGCTCCTACAATGAGCAGTTCTTC.